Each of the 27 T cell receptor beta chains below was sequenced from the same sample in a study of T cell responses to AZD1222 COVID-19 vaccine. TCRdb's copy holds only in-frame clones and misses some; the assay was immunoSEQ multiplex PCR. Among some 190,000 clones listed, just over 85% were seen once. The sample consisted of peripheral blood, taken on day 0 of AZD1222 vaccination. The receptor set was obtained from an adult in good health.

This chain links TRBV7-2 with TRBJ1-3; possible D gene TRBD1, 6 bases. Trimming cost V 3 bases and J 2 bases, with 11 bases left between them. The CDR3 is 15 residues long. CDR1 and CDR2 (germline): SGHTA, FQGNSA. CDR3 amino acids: CASSLVGQPGNTIYF. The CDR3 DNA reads TGTGCCAGCAGCTTGGTTGGACAGCCTGGAAACACCATATATTTT.

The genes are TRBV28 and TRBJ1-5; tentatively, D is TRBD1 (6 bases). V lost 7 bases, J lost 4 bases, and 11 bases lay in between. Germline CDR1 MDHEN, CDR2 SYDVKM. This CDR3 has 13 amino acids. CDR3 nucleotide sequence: TGTGCCAGCAATACAGGGAGAAATCAGCCCCAGCATTTT. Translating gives CASNTGRNQPQHF. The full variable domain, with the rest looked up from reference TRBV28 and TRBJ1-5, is DVKVTQSSRYLVKRTGEKVFLECVQDMDHENMFWYRQDPGLGLRLIYFSYDVKMKEKGDIPEGYSVSREKKERFSLILESASTNQTSMYLCASNTGRNQPQHFGDGTRLSIL.

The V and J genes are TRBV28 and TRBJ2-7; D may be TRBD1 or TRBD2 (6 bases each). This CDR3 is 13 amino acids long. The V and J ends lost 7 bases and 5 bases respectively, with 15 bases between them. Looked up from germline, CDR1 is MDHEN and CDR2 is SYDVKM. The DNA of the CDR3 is TGTGCCAGCACCCCCGGGGGCCAAGACGAGCAGTACTTC. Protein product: CASTPGGQDEQYF.

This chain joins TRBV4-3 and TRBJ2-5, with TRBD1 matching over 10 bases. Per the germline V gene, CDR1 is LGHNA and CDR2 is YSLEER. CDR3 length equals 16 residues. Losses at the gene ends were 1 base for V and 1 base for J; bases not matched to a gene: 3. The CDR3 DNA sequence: TGCGCCAGCAGCCAAGGGGACAGGGGAGCCCAAGAGACCCAGTACTTC. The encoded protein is CASSQGDRGAQETQYF.

The CDR3 is CASSPTGGGADTEAFF. The CDR3 DNA reads TGCGCCAGCAGCCCCACTGGGGGAGGAGCAGACACTGAAGCTTTCTTT. V gene TRBV5-1 combines with J gene TRBJ1-1; maybe TRBD1 (5 bases). The CDR3 runs to 16 residues. Deletions cut 4 bases from V and 3 bases from J, with 19 bases between. Germline V gives CDR1 SGHRS, CDR2 YFSETQ.

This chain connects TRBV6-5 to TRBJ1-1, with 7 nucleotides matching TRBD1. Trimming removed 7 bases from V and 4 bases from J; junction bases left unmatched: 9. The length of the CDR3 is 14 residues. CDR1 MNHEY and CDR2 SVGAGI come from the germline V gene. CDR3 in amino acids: CASTPDRVLTEAFF. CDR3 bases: TGTGCCAGCACCCCCGACAGGGTCCTCACTGAAGCTTTCTTT.

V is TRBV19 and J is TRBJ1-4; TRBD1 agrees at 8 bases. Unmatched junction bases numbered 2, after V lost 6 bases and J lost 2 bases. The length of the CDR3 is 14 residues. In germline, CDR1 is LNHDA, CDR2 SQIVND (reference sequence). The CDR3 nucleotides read TGTGCCAGTAGGGGACAGGTTACTAATGAAAAACTGTTTTTT. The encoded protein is CASRGQVTNEKLFF.

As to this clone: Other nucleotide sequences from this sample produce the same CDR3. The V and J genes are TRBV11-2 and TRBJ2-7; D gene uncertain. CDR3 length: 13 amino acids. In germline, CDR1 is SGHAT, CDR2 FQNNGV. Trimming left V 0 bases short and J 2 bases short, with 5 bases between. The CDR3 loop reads CASSLDSTYEQYF. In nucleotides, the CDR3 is TGTGCCAGCAGCTTAGACTCGACCTACGAGCAGTACTTC.

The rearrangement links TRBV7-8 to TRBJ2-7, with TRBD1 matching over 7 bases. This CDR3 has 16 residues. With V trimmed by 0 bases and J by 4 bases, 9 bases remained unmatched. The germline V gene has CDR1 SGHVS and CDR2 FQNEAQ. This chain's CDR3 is CASSLAGRQGLYEQYF. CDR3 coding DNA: TGTGCCAGCAGCTTAGCGGGGCGACAGGGATTGTACGAGCAGTACTTC.

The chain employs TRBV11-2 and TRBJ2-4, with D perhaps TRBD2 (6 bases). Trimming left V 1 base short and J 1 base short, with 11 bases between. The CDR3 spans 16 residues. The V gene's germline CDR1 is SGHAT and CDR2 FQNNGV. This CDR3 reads CASSLAAGIAKNIQYF. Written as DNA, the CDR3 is TGTGCCAGCAGCTTAGCGGCGGGGATCGCCAAAAACATTCAGTACTTC.

CDR3 loop: CASSLKMLGVAGRDEQFF. The CDR3 coding sequence is TGTGCCAGCAGCTTAAAGATGCTCGGCGTAGCGGGTAGAGATGAGCAGTTCTTC. V and J are TRBV7-2 and TRBJ2-1, with 7 bases matching TRBD2. The CDR3 has 18 amino acids. The V gene end was trimmed by 2 bases and the J gene end by 8 bases; junction bases not matched to a gene: 18. Germline CDR1 reads SGHTA; CDR2 reads FQGNSA.

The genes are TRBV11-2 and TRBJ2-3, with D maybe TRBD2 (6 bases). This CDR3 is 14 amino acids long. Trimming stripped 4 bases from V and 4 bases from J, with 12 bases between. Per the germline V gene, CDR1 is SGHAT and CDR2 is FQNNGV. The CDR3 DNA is TGTGCCAGCAGCTATCCTACGGGAGCAGATACGCAGTATTTT. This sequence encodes CASSYPTGADTQYF.

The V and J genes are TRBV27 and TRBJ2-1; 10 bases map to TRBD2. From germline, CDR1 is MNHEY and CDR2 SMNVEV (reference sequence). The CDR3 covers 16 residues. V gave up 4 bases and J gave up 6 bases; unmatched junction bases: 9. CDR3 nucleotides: TGTGCCAGCAGTTCCGGGGCTAGCGGGGGCCTCAATGAGCAGTTCTTC. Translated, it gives CASSSGASGGLNEQFF.

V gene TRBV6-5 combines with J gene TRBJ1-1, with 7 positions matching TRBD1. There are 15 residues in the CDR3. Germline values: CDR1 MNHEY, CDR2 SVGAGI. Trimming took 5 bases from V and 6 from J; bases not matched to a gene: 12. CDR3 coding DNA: TGTGCCAGCAGTCCGCGCAGGGGGGAGCTAGCTGAAGCTTTCTTT. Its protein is CASSPRRGELAEAFF.

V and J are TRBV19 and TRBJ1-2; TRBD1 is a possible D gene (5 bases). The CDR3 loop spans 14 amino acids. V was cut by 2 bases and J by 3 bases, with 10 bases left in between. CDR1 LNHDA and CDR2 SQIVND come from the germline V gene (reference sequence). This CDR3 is CASSISGRDYGYTF. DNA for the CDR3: TGTGCCAGTAGTATAAGTGGCAGGGACTATGGCTACACCTTC.

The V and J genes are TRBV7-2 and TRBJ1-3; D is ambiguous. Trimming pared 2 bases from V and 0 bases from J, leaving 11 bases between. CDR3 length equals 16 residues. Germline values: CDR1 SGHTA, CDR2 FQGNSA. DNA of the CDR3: TGTGCCAGCAGCTTAAGTTGGGCGCTCTCTGGAAACACCATATATTTT. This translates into CASSLSWALSGNTIYF.

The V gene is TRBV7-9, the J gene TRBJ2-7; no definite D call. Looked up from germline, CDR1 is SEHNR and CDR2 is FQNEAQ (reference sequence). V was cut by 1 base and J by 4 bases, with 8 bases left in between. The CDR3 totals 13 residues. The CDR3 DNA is TGTGCCAGCAGCTTAGTTGGGCCATACGAGCAGTACTTC. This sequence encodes CASSLVGPYEQYF.

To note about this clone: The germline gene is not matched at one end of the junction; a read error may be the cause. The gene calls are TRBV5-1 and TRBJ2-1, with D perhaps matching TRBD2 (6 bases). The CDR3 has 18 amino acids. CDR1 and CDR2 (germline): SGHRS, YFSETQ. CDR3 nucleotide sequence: TGCGCCAGCACCTTGCCTGTTTTTCCGGGACTCCAGACGTATGAGCAGTTCTTC. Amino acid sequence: CASTLPVFPGLQTYEQFF. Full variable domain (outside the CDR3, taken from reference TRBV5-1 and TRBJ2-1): KAGVTQTPRYLIKTRGQQVTLSCSPISGHRSVSWYQQTPGQGLQFLFEYFSETQRNKGNFPGRFSGRQFSNSRSEMNVSTLELGDSALYLCASTLPVFPGLQTYEQFFGPGTRLTVL.

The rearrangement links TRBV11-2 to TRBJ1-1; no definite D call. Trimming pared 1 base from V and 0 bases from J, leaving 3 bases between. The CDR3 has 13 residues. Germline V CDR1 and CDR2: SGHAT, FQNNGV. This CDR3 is CASSLALNTEAFF. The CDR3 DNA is TGTGCCAGCAGCTTAGCATTGAACACTGAAGCTTTCTTT.

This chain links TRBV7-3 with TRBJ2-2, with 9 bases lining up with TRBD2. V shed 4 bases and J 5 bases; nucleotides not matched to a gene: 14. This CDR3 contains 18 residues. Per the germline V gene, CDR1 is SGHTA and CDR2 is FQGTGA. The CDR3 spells CASSSPPGGGADTGELFF. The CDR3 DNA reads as TGTGCCAGCAGCTCCCCCCCGGGCGGGGGGGCGGATACCGGGGAGCTGTTTTTT. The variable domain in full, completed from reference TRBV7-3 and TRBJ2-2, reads GAGVSQTPSNKVTEKGKYVELRCDPISGHTALYWYRQSLGQGPEFLIYFQGTGAADDSGLPNDRFFAVRPEGSVSTLKIQRTERGDSAVYLCASSSPPGGGADTGELFFGEGSRLTVL.

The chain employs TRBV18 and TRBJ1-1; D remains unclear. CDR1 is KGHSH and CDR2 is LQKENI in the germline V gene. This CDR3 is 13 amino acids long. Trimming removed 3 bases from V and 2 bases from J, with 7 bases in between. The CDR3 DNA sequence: TGTGCCAGCTCACCTACGGGCAACACTGAAGCTTTCTTT. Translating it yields CASSPTGNTEAFF.

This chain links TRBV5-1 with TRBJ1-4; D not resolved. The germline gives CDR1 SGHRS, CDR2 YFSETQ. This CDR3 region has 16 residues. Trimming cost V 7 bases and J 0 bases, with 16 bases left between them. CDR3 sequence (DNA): TGCGCCAGCTCCCAGAGCAGGATTACAACTAATGAAAAACTGTTTTTT. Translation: CASSQSRITTNEKLFF.

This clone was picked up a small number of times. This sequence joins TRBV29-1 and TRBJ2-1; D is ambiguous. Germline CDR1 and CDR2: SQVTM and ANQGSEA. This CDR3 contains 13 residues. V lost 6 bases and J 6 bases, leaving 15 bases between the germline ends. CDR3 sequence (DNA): TGCAGCGTCGGTGTGACTGGATTCAATGAGCAGTTCTTC. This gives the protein CSVGVTGFNEQFF.

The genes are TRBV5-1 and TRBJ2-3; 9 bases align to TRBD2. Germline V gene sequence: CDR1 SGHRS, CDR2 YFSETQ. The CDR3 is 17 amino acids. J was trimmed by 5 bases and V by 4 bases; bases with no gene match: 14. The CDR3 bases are TGCGCCAGCAGCACCCAGGTCATTAGCGGGGGTAAAGATACGCAGTATTTT. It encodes CASSTQVISGGKDTQYF.

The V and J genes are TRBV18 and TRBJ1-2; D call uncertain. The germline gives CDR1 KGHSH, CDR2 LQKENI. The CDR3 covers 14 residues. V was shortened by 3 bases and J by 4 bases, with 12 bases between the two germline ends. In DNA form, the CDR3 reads TGTGCCAGCTCACCCGATGGTGGCAGCTATGGCTACACCTTC. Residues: CASSPDGGSYGYTF.

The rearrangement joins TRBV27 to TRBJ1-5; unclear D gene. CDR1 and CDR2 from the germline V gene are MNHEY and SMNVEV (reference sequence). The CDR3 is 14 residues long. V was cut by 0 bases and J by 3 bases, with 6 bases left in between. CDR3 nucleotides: TGTGCCAGCAGTTTATCGACACCCAATCAGCCCCAGCATTTT. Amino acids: CASSLSTPNQPQHF.

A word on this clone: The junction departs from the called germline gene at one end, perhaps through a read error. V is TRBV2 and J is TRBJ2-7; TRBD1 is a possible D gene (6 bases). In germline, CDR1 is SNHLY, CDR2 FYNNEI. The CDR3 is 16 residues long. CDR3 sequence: CASSEEDGQLSYEQYF. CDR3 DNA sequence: TGTGCCAGCAGCGAAGAGGATGGACAGCTTTCCTACGAGCAGTACTTC.